The subject of this entry is one TCR beta chain. This sample stems from a study of blood T cell repertoires in COVID-19. In the study overall: PBMCs, B-cell-depleted T cells, or T cells were the source of the cDNA or gDNA that made up the material.

This CDR3 contains 12 residues. Trimming took 6 bases from V and 7 from J; bases not matched to a gene: 3. From germline, CDR1 is SNHLY and CDR2 FYNNEI. Adults between roughly 18 and 90 years of age took part from fewer than 30 US areas. Either two negative PCRs, clearance, or symptom resolution qualified Cohort 3 donors as recovered. Per the original methods: Amplification of reference gene primers was used by the study to estimate nucleated cell counts. The table came from immunoSEQ multiplex PCR; TCRdb's copy has only in-frame clones and leaves some out. Clone size and the V and J calls come from that table; the DNA yielded D and trimming. The sample has fewer than 500,000 clones, around 87% seen once.

This clonotype was sampled from a young man who had recovered from COVID-19. Source material: PBMCs or T cells enriched from blood (not recorded which). The chain joins TRBV2 to TRBJ1-5, with 7 bases that match TRBD1. CDR3 region: CASRRQGQPQHF. DNA for the CDR3: TGTGCCAGCAGAAGACAGGGCCAGCCCCAGCATTTT.